Listed here is a single TCR beta chain. These data belong to a study of cytomegalovirus exposure and HLA in healthy donors. Sequencing used immunoSEQ multiplex PCR; TCRdb keeps in-frame clones, though not all of them. The sample yields 45,000 to 65,000 clones, roughly 89% seen once. The source is a woman in her late teens or twenties in good health and CMV-seropositive. Material for sequencing was PBMCs.

CDR3 sequence (DNA): TGTGCCAGCAGTGAACTAGCGTTGGGCACAGATACGCAGTATTTT. Amino acid sequence: CASSELALGTDTQYF. J is TRBJ2-3 and V is TRBV2; D might be TRBD2 (6 bases). V lost 2 bases and J lost 1, with 10 bases in between. Germline assignment: CDR1 SNHLY and CDR2 FYNNEI. This CDR3 has 15 amino acids. The full variable domain, its missing parts supplied by reference TRBV2 and TRBJ2-3, is EPEVTQTPSHQVTQMGQEVILRCVPISNHLYFYWYRQILGQKVEFLVSFYNNEISEKSEIFDDQFSVERPDGSNFTLKIRSTKLEDSAMYFCASSELALGTDTQYFGPGTRLTVL.